Below are 13 T cell receptor beta chains sequenced from a single sample in a study of T cells in Graves' hyperthyroidism and ophthalmopathy. Amplification of TCR beta CDR3 regions was performed using RNA transcripts as template. HTBI primers drove first-round RT-PCR of the TCR CDR3. TCRdb ran MiXCR on the multiplex PCR reads and lists one entry per CDR3 protein. The data show about 840,000 distinct CDR3 sequences, roughly 40% seen once. The source material was blood. These receptors came from a man aged 18 to 30 with Graves' hyperthyroidism.

The chain employs TRBV20-1 and TRBJ1-5; 8 bases are a match to TRBD1. Germline CDR1 is DFQATT and CDR2 is SNEGSKA (reference sequence). The CDR3 contains 15 residues. J gave up 6 bases and V 0 bases, and 7 bases lay outside the gene matches. The CDR3 DNA reads as TGCAGTGCTAGAGATCCGACAGGGGAAAGTCAGCCCCAGCATTTT. It translates to CSARDPTGESQPQHF.

Many counts were recorded for this clonotype. V usage is TRBV12-3 or TRBV12-4 and J usage is TRBJ1-2; 7 bases align to TRBD1. V shed 4 bases, J shed 5 bases, and the junction held 7 bases outside the gene matches. CDR3 length: 14 residues. The CDR3 DNA is TGTGCCAGCAGTTACCGCCCAGGGGGATATGGCTACACCTTC. Its translation is CASSYRPGGYGYTF.

This clonotype has a count of ten or more. The V call is TRBV5-6, the J call TRBJ1-5; unclear D gene. The germline V gene encodes CDR1 SGHDT and CDR2 YYEEEE. There are 14 residues in the CDR3. V lost 0 bases, J lost 8 bases, and 12 bases lay in between. This CDR3 is CASSLGPQYEPQHF. CDR3 nucleotides: TGTGCCAGCAGCTTGGGACCGCAATATGAGCCCCAGCATTTT.

This clonotype appeared many times. The V call is TRBV4-2, the J call TRBJ1-1; D remains ambiguous. Germline loops: CDR1 LGHNA, CDR2 YNFKEQ. This CDR3 has 14 amino acids. The V end lost 0 bases, the J end lost 1 base, and 6 bases lay between the germline ends. The CDR3 spells CASSQEAKNTEAFF. CDR3 nucleotide sequence: TGTGCCAGCAGCCAAGAGGCGAAGAACACTGAAGCTTTCTTT.

This clonotype was counted at least ten times. The chain links TRBV20-1 to TRBJ2-5, with a possible D match to TRBD1 (6 bases). Germline V gene data show CDR1 as DFQATT and CDR2 as SNEGSKA (reference sequence). V gave up 7 bases and J gave up 5 bases, with 20 bases separating them. The CDR3 sequence is 14 residues long. The DNA for the CDR3 is TGCAGTGGGGCAGGACAGACCGGCTGGGAGACCCAGTACTTC. It codes for CSGAGQTGWETQYF.

This clonotype was seen more than once but under ten times. The chain has TRBV20-1 and TRBJ1-5; 9 bases fit TRBD1. V was pared by 1 base and J by 4 bases, with 5 bases of the junction left unmatched. The CDR3 contains 15 residues. In germline, CDR1 is DFQATT, CDR2 SNEGSKA (reference sequence). The CDR3 DNA follows: TGCAGTGCTAGAGCCGCCGGGACAGGGAATCAGCCCCAGCATTTT. It translates to CSARAAGTGNQPQHF.

This clonotype was seen at least ten times. V is TRBV10-2 and J is TRBJ1-1; a possible D gene is TRBD1 (6 bases). Trimming pared 8 bases from V and 3 bases from J, leaving 16 bases between. There are 14 residues in the CDR3. CDR1 is WSHSY, CDR2 SAAADI, per germline. The CDR3 here is CASSDRHDHTEAFF. CDR3 bases: TGCGCCAGCTCCGACAGGCACGATCACACTGAAGCTTTCTTT.

With regard to this clonotype: Just one base apart from a much larger clone, this may be a read error. The V gene is TRBV5-1, the J gene TRBJ2-7, with D tentatively TRBD2 (5 bases). The V gene's germline CDR1 is SGHRS and CDR2 YFSETQ. Trimming stripped 0 bases from V and 7 bases from J, with 17 bases between. This CDR3 comprises 15 residues. The CDR3 nucleotides read TGCGCCAGCAGCTTGGGGGGAGAAGGACCTGGGGAGCAGTACTTC. Its protein is CASSLGGEGPGEQYF.

Many counts were recorded for this clonotype. V is TRBV7-2 and J is TRBJ1-4; 10 bases match TRBD1. This CDR3 comprises 15 residues. Germline-derived CDR1 and CDR2 are SGHTA and FQGNSA. V lost 1 base and J lost 8; bases outside the gene matches: 4. CDR3 in DNA: TGTGCCAGCAGCTTAGGACAGGGGGCAGGAGAAAAACTGTTTTTT. It translates to CASSLGQGAGEKLFF.

This clonotype was counted many times. The rearrangement links TRBV9 to TRBJ1-2; tentatively, D is TRBD1 (6 bases). Germline V CDR1 and CDR2: SGDLS, YYNGEE. V lost 0 bases and J 4 bases, leaving 10 bases between the germline ends. The CDR3 covers 14 residues. The CDR3 nucleotides are TGTGCCAGCAGCGTAGAAGCGGACAGCTATGGCTACACCTTC. Amino acids: CASSVEADSYGYTF.

This clonotype showed up many times. The chain recombines TRBV7-2 with TRBJ1-4; D uncertain. The germline V gene has CDR1 SGHTA and CDR2 FQGNSA. This CDR3 has 13 residues. Between the trimmed V and J ends, which lost 5 bases and 3 bases, there was a span of 7 bases. CDR3: CASSQGPNEKLFF. The CDR3 DNA reads as TGTGCCAGCAGCCAAGGACCTAATGAAAAACTGTTTTTT. The full variable domain, with the rest looked up from reference TRBV7-2 and TRBJ1-4, is GAGVSQSPSNKVTEKGKDVELRCDPISGHTALYWYRQSLGQGLEFLIYFQGNSAPDKSGLPSDRFSAERTGGSVSTLTIQRTQQEDSAVYLCASSQGPNEKLFFGSGTQLSVL.

In the case of this clonotype: Because the CDR3 is missing its conserved closing phenylalanine or tryptophan, this is likely a read error. The V and J genes are TRBV7-9 and TRBJ2-7; 9 bases map to TRBD1. V trimming: 5 bases; J trimming: 3 bases; junction bases outside the gene matches: 5. The CDR3 runs to 14 residues. From germline, CDR1 is SEHNR and CDR2 FQNEAQ (reference sequence). The CDR3 here is CASSRTGADYEQYL. CDR3 coding DNA: TGTGCCAGCAGCCGGACAGGGGCTGACTACGAGCAGTACCTC.

This clonotype was seen only a few times. The chain is built from TRBV7-3 and TRBJ1-1; no firm D call. The CDR3 runs 17 residues. V shed 3 bases and J shed 0 bases, with 17 bases lying between them. Looked up from germline, CDR1 is SGHTA and CDR2 is FQGTGA. The CDR3 is CASSFYGRESLNTEAFF. CDR3 DNA sequence: TGTGCCAGCAGCTTTTACGGACGGGAGAGCCTGAACACTGAAGCTTTCTTT.